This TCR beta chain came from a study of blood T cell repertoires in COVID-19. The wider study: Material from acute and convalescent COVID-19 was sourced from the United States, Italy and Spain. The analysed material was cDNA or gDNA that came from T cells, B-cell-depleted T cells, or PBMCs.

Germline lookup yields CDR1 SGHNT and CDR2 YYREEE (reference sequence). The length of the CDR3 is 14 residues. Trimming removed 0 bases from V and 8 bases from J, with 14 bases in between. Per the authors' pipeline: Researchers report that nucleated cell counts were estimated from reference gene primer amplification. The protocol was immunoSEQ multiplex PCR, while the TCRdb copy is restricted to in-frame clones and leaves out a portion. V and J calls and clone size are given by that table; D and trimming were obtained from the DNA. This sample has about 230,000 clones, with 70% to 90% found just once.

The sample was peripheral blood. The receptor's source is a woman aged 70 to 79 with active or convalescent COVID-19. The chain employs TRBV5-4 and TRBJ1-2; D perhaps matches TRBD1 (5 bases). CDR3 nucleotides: TGTGCCAGCAGCTTGGACGGGACTCAAAGGGGCTACACCTTC. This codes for CASSLDGTQRGYTF.